This is a list of T cell receptor beta chains from one sample in a study of blood T cell repertoires in COVID-19. Assay: immunoSEQ multiplex PCR; the TCRdb copy retains only in-frame clones and omits some. The profile shows 140,000 to 150,000 clones, about 90% of them singletons. Sequenced input: peripheral blood. These receptors came from a human donor in a cohort sampled during active COVID-19. Both conserved end residues are part of each CDR3. The D gene is left open where the match is weak. The size of a clone is reported for some rows only, either as once, few or many, or as a class for expanded clones.

>TRBJ1-1|TRBD1|.|17|TRBV6-2/TRBV6-3
CASSYAMDRVIKNEAFF
TGTGCCAGCAGTTACGCAATGGACAGGGTCATTAAAAATGAAGCTTTCTTT
>TRBJ1-4|TRBD1|.|16|TRBV30
CAWTPKAGTGRGKLFF
TGTGCCTGGACCCCCAAAGCTGGGACAGGGCGGGGAAAACTGTTTTTT
>TRBJ2-3|TRBD2|.|17|TRBV27
CASSLWTSGGHTDTQYF
TGTGCCAGCAGTCTATGGACTAGCGGGGGGCACACAGATACGCAGTATTTT
>TRBJ1-1|.|.|9|TRBV5-1
CASTSEAFF
TGCGCCAGCACATCTGAAGCTTTCTTT
>TRBJ1-1|.|.|16|TRBV18
CASSPSGGRKNTEAFF
TGTGCCAGCTCACCATCCGGCGGGCGGAAGAACACTGAAGCTTTCTTT
>TRBJ1-2|TRBD1|.|14|TRBV5-4
CASSLTGTDYGYTF
TGTGCCAGCAGCCTGACCGGGACAGACTATGGCTACACCTTC
>TRBJ2-5|.|.|17|TRBV5-1
CASSLGRQMTHQETQYF
TGCGCCAGCAGCTTGGGGCGACAGATGACCCACCAAGAGACCCAGTACTTC
>TRBJ2-7|TRBD1|many|13|TRBV19
CASSMAGGHEQYF
TGTGCCAGTAGTATGGCAGGGGGACACGAGCAGTACTTC
>TRBJ1-5|.|.|13|TRBV19
CASSIDKNQPQHF
TGTGCCAGTAGTATAGATAAAAATCAGCCCCAGCATTTT
>TRBJ2-6|.|.|17|TRBV5-1
CASSRNAVSSGANVLTF
TGCGCCAGCAGCCGAAACGCGGTATCATCTGGGGCCAACGTCCTGACTTTC
>TRBJ2-1|TRBD1|.|16|TRBV5-1
CASSFLRTGFYNEQFF
TGCGCCAGCAGCTTTCTAAGGACAGGGTTCTACAATGAGCAGTTCTTC
>TRBJ1-3|TRBD1|once|14|TRBV9
CASSVRTGGNTIYF
TGTGCCAGCAGCGTTCGGACAGGAGGAAACACCATATATTTT
>TRBJ2-7|.|once|13|TRBV30
CAWSPGHIYEQYF
TGTGCCTGGAGTCCGGGACATATCTACGAGCAGTACTTC
>TRBJ2-2|.|few|14|TRBV7-6
CASSLQRSAGELFF
TGTGCCAGCAGCTTACAGCGCTCCGCCGGGGAGCTGTTTTTT
>TRBJ2-2|.|.|14|TRBV15
CATSRGMGPGELFF
TGTGCCACCAGCAGAGGGATGGGGCCCGGGGAGCTGTTTTTT
>TRBJ1-2|.|.|12|TRBV28
CASSFGPDGYTF
TGTGCCAGCAGTTTTGGTCCGGATGGCTACACCTTC
>TRBJ1-5|.|.|13|TRBV6-4
CASSETANQPQHF
TGTGCCAGCAGTGAGACTGCTAATCAGCCCCAGCATTTT
>TRBJ2-3|.|.|15|TRBV11-2
CASSETGLWTDTQYF
TGTGCCAGCAGCGAAACAGGTCTATGGACAGATACGCAGTATTTT
>TRBJ1-4|TRBD1|.|15|TRBV4-1
CASSQVDRENEKLFF
TGCGCCAGCAGCCAAGTGGACAGGGAAAATGAAAAACTGTTTTTT
>TRBJ2-3|.|.|13|TRBV7-3
CASSGAPGDTQYF
TGTGCCAGCAGCGGAGCACCAGGGGATACGCAGTATTTT
>TRBJ2-1|.|.|15|TRBV7-3
CASSRWGPGPNEQFF
TGTGCCAGCAGCCGGTGGGGCCCCGGCCCCAATGAGCAGTTCTTC
>TRBJ1-1|.|.|13|TRBV7-2
CASSPQGRTEAFF
TGTGCCAGCAGCCCACAGGGTAGGACTGAAGCTTTCTTT
>TRBJ2-3|TRBD2|.|15|TRBV5-1
CASSLDSGSTDTQYF
TGCGCCAGCAGCTTGGATAGCGGGAGCACAGATACGCAGTATTTT
>TRBJ2-5|TRBD1|.|17|TRBV11-2
CASSSRDRGWNQETQYF
TGTGCCAGCAGCTCCCGGGACAGGGGTTGGAACCAAGAGACCCAGTACTTC
>TRBJ1-1|.|.|14|TRBV7-2
CASSLDGSYTEAFF
TGTGCCAGCAGCTTAGACGGGAGCTACACTGAAGCTTTCTTT
>TRBJ2-4|.|.|15|TRBV5-6
CASSSPLLAKNIQYF
TGTGCCAGCAGCTCCCCCCTTTTAGCCAAAAACATTCAGTACTTC
>TRBJ1-6|.|.|18|TRBV7-3
CASSLLPPTGYDNSPLHF
TGTGCCAGCAGCTTATTACCCCCCACAGGGTATGATAATTCACCCCTCCACTTT
>TRBJ1-1|.|.|13|TRBV6-5
CASEVSRGTEAFF
TGTGCCAGCGAAGTATCCAGGGGCACTGAAGCTTTCTTT
>TRBJ2-5|TRBD1|.|13|TRBV19
CASRRDREETQYF
TGTGCCAGTAGACGGGACAGGGAAGAGACCCAGTACTTC